This TCR beta chain originates from a study of blood T cells in healthy people across ages. The amount of total RNA extracted per sample was at least 6 micrograms. V was shortened by 7 bases and J by 3 bases, with 15 bases between the two germline ends. The CDR3 has 14 residues. In germline, CDR1 is SQVTM, CDR2 ANQGSEA. For the second PCR, which ran for roughly 6 to 12 cycles, a sample-barcoded 5' primer and a J-beta primer mix were used. MiXCR, run by TCRdb on the 5' RACE reads, gives a single entry per CDR3 protein. Of more than 650,000 distinct CDR3 sequences listed, over 20% were seen once; the top ten hold 20% to 25%.

The sequence derives from a man between 65 and 85 years old in good health. The chain couples TRBV29-1 to TRBJ2-2, with a weak D call TRBD1 (5 bases). The sequencing sample was made of blood. The CDR3: CSAARRVDTGELFF. The CDR3, as DNA: TGCAGCGCTGCGCGCAGGGTCGACACCGGGGAGCTGTTTTTT.